This is a list of T cell receptor beta chains from one sample in a study of tumor-infiltrating lymphocytes in primary liver carcinoma. From the multiplex PCR reads, TCRdb called clonotypes with MiXCR, one entry per CDR3 protein. The sample has 90,000 to 150,000 distinct CDR3 sequences, roughly 70% seen once. Sequenced: tumor-adjacent normal liver tissue. All receptors derive from an older woman with primary liver carcinoma and hepatitis B virus infection. Each CDR3 is given with its conserved first and last residue. D genes are given only for firm matches. Not all rows give a size; the values are once, few, many and, for expanded clones, a class.

once,TRBV6-1,-,TRBJ2-1,TGTGCCAGCCTCTCTCCGGACAGACATTGGGATGAGCAGTTCTTC,CASLSPDRHWDEQFF
-,TRBV11-2,TRBD2,TRBJ2-7,TGTGCCAGGAGCTACAACCAACCAGGACTAGCGGGCGGGGAGCAGTACTTC,CARSYNQPGLAGGEQYF
-,TRBV11-1,-,TRBJ2-7,TGTGTCAGCAGCTTAGATAGGTCCTGTGAGCAGTACTTC,CVSSLDRSCEQYF
many,TRBV12-3/TRBV12-4,TRBD1,TRBJ1-5,TGTGCCAGCAGTTTAAGACAGGGAAGCAATCAGCCCCAGCATTTT,CASSLRQGSNQPQHF
few,TRBV28,TRBD2,TRBJ2-1,TGTGCCAGCGAAAAAGCGGGAGGGCTGCAAAATGAGCAGTTCTTC,CASEKAGGLQNEQFF
-,TRBV29-1,TRBD2,TRBJ2-3,TGCGGCGTCACTAGCGGTAGTACAGATACGCAGTATTTT,CGVTSGSTDTQYF
-,TRBV12-3/TRBV12-4,-,TRBJ1-5,TGTGCCAGTACCCCGTCGGGTAGCAATCAGTCCCAGCATTTT,CASTPSGSNQSQHF
-,TRBV11-2,-,TRBJ2-5,TGCGCTAGCAGCCTCGACAGGTCCGGCGAGACCCAGTACTTC,CASSLDRSGETQYF
-,TRBV28,TRBD2,TRBJ2-1,TGTGCCAGCAGGTCACTAGCGGGAGGTATTTACAATGAGCAGTTATTC,CASRSLAGGIYNEQLF
-,TRBV20-1,-,TRBJ2-1,TGCAGTGCTAGAGGAGGAGACCGAAATGAGCAGTTCTTC,CSARGGDRNEQFF
many,TRBV5-1,-,TRBJ1-1,TGCGCCAGCAGCGCGGGACGGCCAGCTGAAGCTTTCTTT,CASSAGRPAEAFF
-,TRBV9,-,TRBJ2-3,TGTGCCAGCGGCGTGAGCACAGATACGCAGTATTTT,CASGVSTDTQYF
many,TRBV29-1,-,TRBJ1-2,TGCAGCGTTGCGAGGCAGCTTGGCTACACCTTC,CSVARQLGYTF
-,TRBV28,-,TRBJ1-6,TGTGCCAGTAATCTAGCTGCTGGGGGCTCACCCCTCCACTTT,CASNLAAGGSPLHF
many,TRBV13,TRBD1,TRBJ2-1,TGTGCCAGCAGCCCGCGGCGGACAGGGGGAATTGAGCAGTTCTTC,CASSPRRTGGIEQFF
-,TRBV11-2,-,TRBJ2-2,TGTGCGGGCAGCTTAGAGAATTTGAACACCGGGGAGCTGTTTTTT,CAGSLENLNTGELFF
once,TRBV11-2,-,TRBJ1-1,TGTGCCAGCAGCCCACATCAGTATGGACACCATCGCCTTTGGGGCTATGAAGCTTTCTTT,CASSPHQYGHHRLWGYEAFF
few,TRBV28,TRBD2,TRBJ2-7,TGTGCCAGCAGGAAACTAGCGGGAGTTTCCTACGAGCAGTACTTC,CASRKLAGVSYEQYF
once,TRBV10-2,-,TRBJ2-4,TGCGCCAGCTGTGAGTCAAGGGGAAGGGACATTCAATACTTC,CASCESRGRDIQYF
many,TRBV4-2,TRBD1,TRBJ1-2,TGTGCCAGCAGTCTCCGGGACAGGGAAAATGGCTACACCTTC,CASSLRDRENGYTF
-,TRBV29-1,-,TRBJ2-1,TGCAGCGTTGAAGAGGTCGGCAGGGAGAGCTCCTGCAATGAGCAGTTCTTC,CSVEEVGRESSCNEQFF
-,TRBV11-2,TRBD1,TRBJ2-1,TGTGTCAGCAGCTCCCTGGACAGGGTCCTGGCTGAGCAGTTCTTC,CVSSSLDRVLAEQFF
-,TRBV6-2/TRBV6-3,-,TRBJ2-7,TGTGCCAGCAGTACCGTACAGCCTAGCTCCTACGAGCAGTACTTC,CASSTVQPSSYEQYF
-,TRBV4-2,-,TRBJ2-7,TGTGACAGCAGCCCCTGTTTACTCTACGAGCAGTACTTC,CDSSPCLLYEQYF
many,TRBV12-3/TRBV12-4,TRBD2,TRBJ2-1,TGTGCCAGCAGTCGCAGGACTAGCGGGAGACCATACAATGAGCAGTTCTTC,CASSRRTSGRPYNEQFF
-,TRBV2,-,TRBJ2-7,TGTGCCATCAGTCGGTTAGGGAAAGAGGAGTACTTC,CAISRLGKEEYF
-,TRBV12-3/TRBV12-4,-,TRBJ2-5,TGTGCCAGCAGTATGGGGGGATTTGAGATCCAGTACTTC,CASSMGGFEIQYF
-,TRBV6-6,-,TRBJ1-5,TGTGCCAGCGGTTACTCCACCGGGGGAGGTTTTCAGCCCCAGCACTTT,CASGYSTGGGFQPQHF
-,TRBV11-2,-,TRBJ2-1,TGTGCAAGCAGTCCGGACTCTTGGTATAGGGAGCAGTTCTTC,CASSPDSWYREQFF
once,TRBV29-1,-,TRBJ2-3,TGCAGCGTTGGCACTGATATGCAGTATTTT,CSVGTDMQYF